This TCR beta chain was captured in a study of blood T cell repertoires in COVID-19. Turning to the study itself: Sources were T cells, B-cell-depleted T cells, or PBMCs; the material itself was cDNA or gDNA.

Germline lookup yields CDR1 MDHEN and CDR2 SYDVKM. The germline V and J ends were trimmed by 3 bases and 6 bases, with 8 bases remaining between them. This CDR3 comprises 12 residues. Methods used by the authors: Reference gene primer amplification gave estimated nucleated cell counts. Clones were sequenced by immunoSEQ multiplex PCR, and TCRdb holds only the in-frame ones, with some missing. V and J calls and clone size are given by that table; D and trimming were obtained from the DNA. The sample has about 180,000 clones, 82% seen once. The sequence came from a woman over 75 with active or convalescent COVID-19. The sample was peripheral blood. This chain links TRBV28 with TRBJ1-2; D gene ambiguous. The CDR3 nucleotides read TGTGCCAGCAGTTTCAACAAAGATGGCTACACCTTC. Residues: CASSFNKDGYTF.